A single T cell receptor beta chain is shown here with its context. Its antigen remains unknown. Trimming took off 4 bases at V and 0 bases at J, with 13 bases between the two ends. CDR3 length: 15 residues. From germline, CDR1 is LGHDT and CDR2 YNNKEL (reference sequence). This sample stems from a study of T cell responses to AZD1222 COVID-19 vaccine. The study's findings and limits: It should be noted that donors were predominantly white British and more often female, and clonal diversity was possibly underestimated. The study found Spike-specific TCR breadth and depth rose after two AZD1222 doses.

Sequencing used immunoSEQ multiplex PCR; TCRdb keeps in-frame clones, though not all of them. The repertoire holds some 50,000 clones, 89% seen once, with 5.3% in the top ten. This specimen consisted of peripheral blood, obtained 28 days after the second AZD1222 dose. The TCR was taken from an adult who received the AZD1222 COVID-19 vaccine. The V gene is TRBV3-1 (or the pseudogene TRBV3-2), the J gene TRBJ2-7; tentatively, D is TRBD2 (7 bases). CDR3 sequence: CASSRGGASSYEQYF. CDR3 DNA: TGTGCCAGCAGCCGGGGGGGCGCCAGCTCCTACGAGCAGTACTTC.